The 23 T cell receptor beta chains given below trace back to one sample, sequenced in a study of cytomegalovirus exposure and HLA in healthy donors. The table came from immunoSEQ multiplex PCR; TCRdb's copy has only in-frame clones and leaves some out. The sample lists 260,000 or so clones, about 83% occurring once. Sequencing was done on a sample of PBMCs. The source is a man younger than 30 in good health and CMV-seronegative.

The chain uses TRBV10-3 and TRBJ1-4; D might be TRBD1 (5 bases). Germline CDR1 is ENHRY and CDR2 is SYGVKD. The CDR3 runs 14 residues. V was trimmed by 4 bases and J by 8 bases, leaving 14 bases between them. The CDR3 spells CAISAGGAGEKLFF. CDR3 sequence (DNA): TGTGCCATCAGTGCCGGTGGGGCAGGGGAAAAACTGTTTTTT.

The J gene is TRBJ2-4, the V gene TRBV6-1; possibly TRBD1 for D (6 bases). CDR3 length: 16 residues. Germline CDR1 reads MNHNS; CDR2 reads SASEGT. V gave up 1 base and J gave up 4 bases, with 14 bases separating them. The CDR3: CASSEVQGHLKNIQYF. DNA for the CDR3: TGTGCCAGCAGTGAAGTACAGGGTCACCTAAAAAACATTCAGTACTTC.

This chain joins TRBV2 and TRBJ2-1; TRBD1 matches 7 bases. This CDR3 is 14 amino acids long. V trimming: 4 bases; J trimming: 0 bases; junction bases outside the gene matches: 0. Germline V gene lookup returns CDR1 SNHLY and CDR2 FYNNEI. The CDR3 DNA follows: TGTGCCAGCAGTGGGGACAGCTCCTACAATGAGCAGTTCTTC. It yields the protein CASSGDSSYNEQFF.

For this clone: One base away lies a much larger clone, so this may be a sequencing read error. The rearrangement links TRBV27 to TRBJ2-7; a weak D match, TRBD1 (5 bases). This CDR3 is 14 amino acids long. V dropped 0 bases and J dropped 2 bases, with 8 bases sitting between them. CDR1 is MNHEY, CDR2 SMNVEV, per germline (reference sequence). This CDR3 is CASSLSRTTYEQYF. Here the CDR3 DNA reads TGTGCCAGCAGTTTATCGAGGACAACCTACGAGCAGTACTTC.

J is TRBJ2-5 and V is TRBV7-9; maybe TRBD2 (5 bases). The CDR3 has 16 amino acids. The V end lost 5 bases, the J end lost 0 bases, and 16 bases lay between the germline ends. The germline V gene has CDR1 SEHNR and CDR2 FQNEAQ (reference sequence). Here the CDR3 DNA reads TGTGCCAGCAGCAAGTCCGGGAACTGGTACCAAGAGACCCAGTACTTC. Protein product: CASSKSGNWYQETQYF.

The gene calls are TRBV5-1 and TRBJ2-7, with D perhaps TRBD1 (5 bases). The CDR3 is 12 residues long. Germline V gives CDR1 SGHRS, CDR2 YFSETQ. V lost 4 bases and J lost 3, with 8 bases in between. The CDR3 DNA follows: TGCGCCAGCAGCCCCGACAGCTACGAGCAGTACTTC. This gives the protein CASSPDSYEQYF.

The chain is built from TRBV7-2 and TRBJ2-1; 12 bases are a match to TRBD2. The CDR3 runs to 14 residues. V was pared by 5 bases and J by 6 bases, with 2 bases of the junction left unmatched. Germline V lookup: CDR1 SGHTA, CDR2 FQGNSA. DNA of the CDR3: TGTGCCAGCAGCGCTAGCGGGGGGGCCAATGAGCAGTTCTTC. This sequence encodes CASSASGGANEQFF.

The count of this clone is one. The genes are TRBV7-8 and TRBJ2-2, with D unclear. The CDR3 is 20 residues long. With 0 bases removed from V and 0 bases from J, the gap between germline ends came to 20 bases. CDR1 and CDR2 (germline): SGHVS, FQNEAQ. CDR3 amino acids: CASSLAWFSSGSPNTGELFF. As DNA, the CDR3 is TGTGCCAGCAGCTTAGCCTGGTTTTCCTCGGGTTCCCCGAACACCGGGGAGCTGTTTTTT.

The genes are TRBV5-6 and TRBJ1-1; possible D gene TRBD1, 6 bases. Trimming pared 4 bases from V and 11 bases from J, leaving 18 bases between. This CDR3 has 13 amino acids. The germline CDR1 and CDR2 sequences are SGHDT and YYEEEE. CDR3 loop: CASSNPRTVAAFF. The CDR3, as DNA: TGTGCCAGCAGCAATCCTCGGACAGTGGCGGCTTTCTTT.

This sequence joins TRBV5-1 and TRBJ1-3; D not certain. CDR1 SGHRS and CDR2 YFSETQ come from the germline V gene. The CDR3 has 19 residues. Trimming took 0 bases from V and 3 from J, leaving 22 bases between them. The CDR3 DNA reads as TGCGCCAGCAGCTTGGGGGGATCGAGTTCAGGACTTTGTGGAAACACCATATATTTT. Residues: CASSLGGSSSGLCGNTIYF.

This clone was counted a few times. This rearrangement joins TRBV5-8 to TRBJ2-1; 12 bases map to TRBD2. The germline V gene has CDR1 SGHTS and CDR2 YDEGEE. The CDR3 has 16 amino acids. J was trimmed by 3 bases and V by 4 bases; bases with no gene match: 5. Here the CDR3 DNA reads TGTGCCAGCAGCGACGCTAGCGGGAGGGACTACAATGAGCAGTTCTTC. It yields the protein CASSDASGRDYNEQFF.

The genes are TRBV2 and TRBJ2-7; 7 nucleotides agree with TRBD1. There are 15 residues in the CDR3. Germline V gene data show CDR1 as SNHLY and CDR2 as FYNNEI. Trimming took 0 bases from V and 0 from J; bases not matched to a gene: 2. The CDR3 DNA reads as TGTGCCAGCAGTGAAGCTAACAGGGGCTCCTACGAGCAGTACTTC. The encoded protein is CASSEANRGSYEQYF. The variable domain in full, completed from reference TRBV2 and TRBJ2-7, reads EPEVTQTPSHQVTQMGQEVILRCVPISNHLYFYWYRQILGQKVEFLVSFYNNEISEKSEIFDDQFSVERPDGSNFTLKIRSTKLEDSAMYFCASSEANRGSYEQYFGPGTRLTVT.

The chain joins TRBV4-3 to TRBJ2-2; TRBD1 agrees at 9 bases. Trimming cost V 3 bases and J 4 bases; bases outside gene matches: 6. Germline CDR1 is LGHNA and CDR2 is YSLEER. The CDR3 runs 16 residues. The CDR3 nucleotides are TGCGCCAGCAGCCAGTTCCGGGACAGGGTCACCGGGGAGCTGTTTTTT. Protein sequence: CASSQFRDRVTGELFF.

This chain joins TRBV5-1 and TRBJ2-1; D might be TRBD1 (5 bases). Germline loops: CDR1 SGHRS, CDR2 YFSETQ. The CDR3 totals 15 residues. V lost 4 bases, J lost 0 bases, and 11 bases lay in between. The CDR3 protein is CASSARGFSYNEQFF. The CDR3 coding sequence is TGCGCCAGCAGCGCTAGGGGATTCTCCTACAATGAGCAGTTCTTC.

The rearrangement uses TRBV28 and TRBJ2-7; tentative D call: TRBD1 (6 bases). This CDR3 region has 17 residues. Germline V gene sequence: CDR1 MDHEN, CDR2 SYDVKM. Trimming shortened V by 6 bases and J by 1 base, and 22 bases separated the two germline ends. CDR3 sequence (DNA): TGTGCCAGCAGACCTTACCCCGCAGGGGTAGGGTCCTACGAGCAGTACTTC. This codes for CASRPYPAGVGSYEQYF.

The gene calls are TRBV29-1 and TRBJ2-2; D might be TRBD2 (5 bases). The CDR3 runs to 13 residues. The germline V gene has CDR1 SQVTM and CDR2 ANQGSEA. Trimming shortened V by 4 bases and J by 4 bases, and 10 bases separated the two germline ends. CDR3 region: CSVGMDSTGELFF. The DNA of the CDR3 is TGCAGCGTTGGCATGGACTCCACCGGGGAGCTGTTTTTT.

The rearrangement joins TRBV29-1 to TRBJ2-5; TRBD2 might be the D (5 bases). The CDR3 spans 13 residues. V lost 3 bases to trimming and J lost 2 bases, with 10 bases between them. CDR1 SQVTM and CDR2 ANQGSEA come from the germline V gene. DNA of the CDR3: TGCAGCGTTGAGGAGGCTCAGCAAGAGACCCAGTACTTC. Protein product: CSVEEAQQETQYF.

The chain carries TRBV18 and TRBJ2-7, with TRBD1 identical over 8 bases. The V segment lost 3 bases and the J segment 1 base; nucleotides outside the gene matches: 8. This CDR3 region has 16 residues. From germline, CDR1 is KGHSH and CDR2 LQKENI. In DNA, the CDR3 is TGTGCCAGCTCACCGAGACAGGGGAGAAATTCCTACGAGCAGTACTTC. Protein product: CASSPRQGRNSYEQYF.

This chain links TRBV7-6 with TRBJ2-7; 15 bases line up with TRBD2. V lost 4 bases, J lost 4 bases, and 11 bases stayed unmatched. In germline, CDR1 is SGHVS, CDR2 FNYEAQ. The CDR3 covers 18 residues. CDR3 sequence: CASSSGLAGGRSGYEQYF. The CDR3 DNA sequence: TGTGCCAGCAGCTCGGGACTAGCGGGGGGTAGATCTGGGTACGAGCAGTACTTC.

Turning to this clone: A junction end diverges from the germline sequence, so it may reflect a read error. This sequence joins TRBV7-2 and TRBJ2-7; unclear D gene. This CDR3 comprises 14 residues. Germline values: CDR1 SGHTA, CDR2 FQGNSA. The CDR3 bases are TGTGCCAGCAGCTTTCCTGATAGCTATTACGAGCTGTACTTC. Protein product: CASSFPDSYYELYF.

The chain is built from TRBV29-1 and TRBJ1-1, with a possible D match to TRBD1 (5 bases). Trimming took off 4 bases at V and 7 bases at J, with 19 bases between the two ends. The CDR3 totals 14 residues. Germline V lookup: CDR1 SQVTM, CDR2 ANQGSEA. CDR3 bases: TGCAGCGTTGTCCTCCAGGGCAGAATACTTGAAGCTTTCTTT. This sequence encodes CSVVLQGRILEAFF. The variable domain in full, with the rest retrieved from reference TRBV29-1 and TRBJ1-1, is SAVISQKPSRDICQRGTSLTIQCQVDSQVTMMFWYRQQPGQSLTLIATANQGSEATYESGFVIDKFPISRPNLTFSTLTVSNMSPEDSSIYLCSVVLQGRILEAFFGQGTRLTVV.

This clone was seen only once. The same CDR3 can be traced to other DNA sequences in this sample. The rearrangement links TRBV9 to TRBJ2-7; 9 bases align to TRBD2. The CDR3 is made up of 14 amino acids. The trim removed 0 bases at V and 2 bases at J, leaving 0 bases unmatched. Germline assignment: CDR1 SGDLS and CDR2 YYNGEE. Here the CDR3 reads CASSVGGGAYEQYF. CDR3 sequence (DNA): TGTGCCAGCAGCGTAGGCGGGGGGGCCTACGAGCAGTACTTC.

This clone was observed a few times. V is TRBV7-2 and J is TRBJ2-7; 8 nucleotides agree with TRBD1. Per the germline V gene, CDR1 is SGHTA and CDR2 is FQGNSA. With 4 bases clipped from V and 3 bases from J, the junction kept 2 bases outside the gene matches. The CDR3 runs to 13 residues. CDR3 in amino acids: CASSWTGLYEQYF. The CDR3 DNA sequence: TGTGCCAGCAGCTGGACAGGGCTCTACGAGCAGTACTTC.